One sample yielded the 29 T cell receptor beta chains listed below, sequenced in a study of cytomegalovirus exposure and HLA in healthy donors. Libraries were prepared by immunoSEQ multiplex PCR; TCRdb keeps only in-frame clonotypes and omits some of them. Of over 45,000 clones in the sample, roughly 90% were seen once. The sequencing sample was made of PBMCs. The receptors shown here come from a man younger than 35 in good health and CMV-seronegative.

The rearrangement joins TRBV27 to TRBJ2-7; no definite D call. The CDR3 runs to 13 residues. CDR1 MNHEY and CDR2 SMNVEV come from the germline V gene (reference sequence). The V end was cut by 3 bases, the J end by 6 bases, with 12 bases between. The CDR3 region is CASSLFPGGEQYF. In DNA, the CDR3 is TGTGCCAGCAGTTTGTTCCCCGGCGGCGAGCAGTACTTC.

The chain is built from TRBV7-8 and TRBJ2-7, with D maybe TRBD1 (5 bases). Trimming shortened V by 5 bases and J by 4 bases, and 12 bases separated the two germline ends. Germline V gene data show CDR1 as SGHVS and CDR2 as FQNEAQ. The CDR3 is 13 residues long. The CDR3 DNA follows: TGTGCCAGCAGCCTAGGGGCTATGTACGAGCAGTACTTC. Its translation is CASSLGAMYEQYF.

The rearrangement links TRBV28 to TRBJ2-3, with D tentatively TRBD1 (5 bases). V dropped 3 bases and J dropped 3 bases, with 13 bases sitting between them. The germline V gene has CDR1 MDHEN and CDR2 SYDVKM. The CDR3 runs to 15 residues. CDR3 region: CASSLGGAGTDTQYF. DNA for the CDR3: TGTGCCAGCAGTTTGGGCGGAGCAGGGACAGATACGCAGTATTTT.

This clone is a singleton in its sample. The gene calls are TRBV6-1 and TRBJ2-7; 8 bases map to TRBD1. Germline CDR1 and CDR2: MNHNS and SASEGT. With 6 bases clipped from V and 2 bases from J, the junction kept 6 bases outside the gene matches. The CDR3 length is 14 residues. CDR3 nucleotide sequence: TGTGCCAGCAGAGTCTGGACAGGGACCTACGAGCAGTACTTC. Its translation: CASRVWTGTYEQYF.

This chain links TRBV28 with TRBJ2-7; 9 nucleotides agree with TRBD1. The CDR3 runs 15 residues. After removal of 2 bases from V and 12 bases from J, the junction contained 14 bases not matched to a gene. Germline CDR1 is MDHEN and CDR2 is SYDVKM. The chain's CDR3 is CASSLPGTGPIFAYF. As DNA, the CDR3 is TGTGCCAGCAGTTTACCCGGGACAGGGCCTATATTCGCGTACTTC.

V and J are TRBV7-2 and TRBJ2-2, with D possibly matching TRBD1 (5 bases). Germline loops: CDR1 SGHTA, CDR2 FQGNSA. The CDR3 is made up of 14 amino acids. V was clipped by 0 bases and J by 4 bases, with 6 bases between them. CDR3 sequence: CASSLAGLTGELFF. The CDR3 bases are TGTGCCAGCAGCTTAGCGGGGCTCACCGGGGAGCTGTTTTTT.

The gene calls are TRBV4-1 and TRBJ1-5; weak D call: TRBD1 (6 bases). CDR3 size: 14 residues. Germline V gene lookup returns CDR1 MGHRA and CDR2 YSYEKL. V was clipped by 3 bases and J by 5 bases, with 11 bases between them. The DNA of the CDR3 is TGCGCCAGCAGCCATGCAGGGGCTTATCAGCCCCAGCATTTT. Protein sequence: CASSHAGAYQPQHF.

This clone appeared once. This rearrangement joins TRBV11-1 to TRBJ2-1; 10 bases match TRBD2. V lost 4 bases, J lost 3 bases, and 3 bases stayed unmatched. Germline V gene lookup returns CDR1 SGHAT and CDR2 FQDESV (reference sequence). The CDR3 is 15 amino acids. Here the CDR3 reads CASSYGLADYNEQFF. CDR3 in DNA: TGTGCCAGCAGCTATGGACTAGCGGACTACAATGAGCAGTTCTTC.

CDR3 DNA sequence: TGTGCCAGCAGTTACACAGGGCAATTCCCTCTTTATGGCTACACCTTC. Translated, it gives CASSYTGQFPLYGYTF. The chain joins TRBV6-5 to TRBJ1-2, with D possibly TRBD1 on 6 matching bases. The CDR3 loop spans 16 amino acids. V shed 2 bases and J shed 5 bases, with 18 bases lying between them. Germline V lookup: CDR1 MNHEY, CDR2 SVGAGI.

The chain carries TRBV5-4 and TRBJ2-5, with TRBD2 matching over 8 bases. Germline V gives CDR1 SGHNT, CDR2 YYREEE (reference sequence). The CDR3 is 16 residues long. V shed 0 bases and J 1 base; nucleotides not matched to a gene: 5. This chain's CDR3 is CASSLGREGPQETQYF. CDR3 DNA: TGTGCCAGCAGCTTGGGACGGGAGGGCCCCCAAGAGACCCAGTACTTC.

The CDR3 is CASSPIGLAGGGNTGELFF. The CDR3 DNA reads as TGTGCCAGCAGTCCAATCGGACTAGCGGGAGGGGGGAACACCGGGGAGCTGTTTTTT. The chain combines TRBV28 with TRBJ2-2, with 15 bases identical to TRBD2. Germline V CDR1 and CDR2: MDHEN, SYDVKM. Losses at the gene ends were 5 bases for V and 1 base for J; bases not matched to a gene: 8. CDR3 size: 19 residues.

The V and J genes are TRBV29-1 and TRBJ2-7; 7 bases are a match to TRBD2. V was pared by 4 bases and J by 1 base, with 10 bases of the junction left unmatched. CDR1 and CDR2 (germline): SQVTM, ANQGSEA. This CDR3 spans 15 amino acids. CDR3 nucleotide sequence: TGCAGCGTTGTCGACGGACTAGGGTTTTCCTACGAGCAGTACTTC. Residues: CSVVDGLGFSYEQYF.

The chain joins TRBV2 to TRBJ2-3; D possibly corresponds to TRBD2 (6 bases). Deletions cut 4 bases from V and 5 bases from J, with 25 bases between. The CDR3 covers 18 residues. CDR1 and CDR2 (germline): SNHLY, FYNNEI. This chain's CDR3 is CASSAFSFWAGGQDTQYF. The CDR3 nucleotides are TGTGCCAGCAGTGCCTTCTCCTTTTGGGCCGGAGGGCAAGATACGCAGTATTTT.

The chain employs TRBV30 and TRBJ2-1; 14 bases match TRBD2. V lost 0 bases to trimming and J lost 8 bases; unmatched junction nucleotides: 9. The CDR3 length is 17 residues. Germline CDR1 and CDR2: GTSNPN and SVGIG (reference sequence). Written as DNA, the CDR3 is TGTGCCTGGAGTGTTCTTGGGACTAGCGGGAGTGGGCATGAGCAGTTCTTC. Protein: CAWSVLGTSGSGHEQFF. The full variable domain, in which reference TRBV30 and TRBJ2-1 provide the parts outside the CDR3, is SQTIHQWPATLVQPVGSPLSLECTVEGTSNPNLYWYRQAAGRGLQLLFYSVGIGQISSEVPQNLSASRPQDRQFILSSKKLLLSDSGFYLCAWSVLGTSGSGHEQFFGPGTRLTVL.

The V call is TRBV15, the J call TRBJ2-7; tentative D call: TRBD1 (7 bases). The CDR3 contains 13 residues. The V end lost 6 bases, the J end lost 2 bases, and 11 bases lay between the germline ends. The germline V gene has CDR1 LNHNV and CDR2 YYDKDF (reference sequence). The CDR3 DNA is TGTGCCACCAGGGCGGGACAGACCTACGAGCAGTACTTC. Amino acids: CATRAGQTYEQYF. The whole variable domain, filled in from reference TRBV15 and TRBJ2-7, reads DAMVIQNPRYQVTQFGKPVTLSCSQTLNHNVMYWYQQKSSQAPKLLFHYYDKDFNNEADTPDNFQSRRPNTSFCFLDIRSPGLGDTAMYLCATRAGQTYEQYFGPGTRLTVT.

This clone occurred once. This chain links TRBV4-1 with TRBJ2-7; 11 bases align to TRBD2. The trim removed 3 bases at V and 4 bases at J, leaving 8 bases unmatched. Germline CDR1 reads MGHRA; CDR2 reads YSYEKL. This CDR3 is built from 16 residues. CDR3 nucleotide sequence: TGCGCCAGCAGCCAGGAGGGACTAGCGGTAATTTACGAGCAGTACTTC. Translated, it gives CASSQEGLAVIYEQYF.

The chain is built from TRBV5-4 and TRBJ2-1, with TRBD2 matching over 10 bases. CDR1 and CDR2 from the germline V gene are SGHNT and YYREEE (reference sequence). This CDR3 comprises 16 residues. The ends lost 1 base at V and 8 bases at J; junction bases unmatched: 9. CDR3 amino acids: CASSLLLAGVEDEQFF. CDR3 bases: TGTGCCAGCAGCTTGCTGCTAGCGGGAGTTGAGGATGAGCAGTTCTTC.

The CDR3 reads CAWGKGQGIYNEQFF. The CDR3, as DNA: TGTGCCTGGGGGAAGGGACAGGGGATATACAATGAGCAGTTCTTC. The chain has TRBV30 and TRBJ2-1; 10 nucleotides align to TRBD1. The junction had 8 bases not matched to a gene; V was cut back by 5 bases and J by 4 bases. CDR1 is GTSNPN, CDR2 SVGIG, per germline (reference sequence). This CDR3 is built from 15 residues. The full variable domain, in which reference TRBV30 and TRBJ2-1 provide the parts outside the CDR3, is SQTIHQWPATLVQPVGSPLSLECTVEGTSNPNLYWYRQAAGRGLQLLFYSVGIGQISSEVPQNLSASRPQDRQFILSSKKLLLSDSGFYLCAWGKGQGIYNEQFFGPGTRLTVL.

The gene calls are TRBV27 and TRBJ2-1; 9 bases are shared with TRBD2. The ends lost 7 bases at V and 8 bases at J; junction bases unmatched: 15. CDR3 size: 16 residues. The germline V gene has CDR1 MNHEY and CDR2 SMNVEV (reference sequence). CDR3 DNA sequence: TGTGCCAGCACTCAGGTGCTAGCGGGAATTGGCGATGAGCAGTTCTTC. Protein sequence: CASTQVLAGIGDEQFF.

This rearrangement joins TRBV28 to TRBJ2-7; the D is unclear. Germline V gene lookup returns CDR1 MDHEN and CDR2 SYDVKM. V was trimmed by 8 bases and J by 6 bases, leaving 11 bases between them. The CDR3 spans 11 residues. DNA of the CDR3: TGTGCCAGCGGCCCCCACCGCGAGCAGTACTTC. Protein: CASGPHREQYF.

The chain carries TRBV29-1 and TRBJ2-2; 14 positions agree with TRBD2. Unmatched junction bases numbered 7, after V lost 2 bases and J lost 5 bases. This CDR3 contains 17 residues. The germline V gene encodes CDR1 SQVTM and CDR2 ANQGSEA. CDR3: CSVELGLAGGNTGELFF. The DNA for the CDR3 is TGCAGCGTTGAATTAGGACTAGCGGGAGGAAATACCGGGGAGCTGTTTTTT.

This chain uses TRBV13 with TRBJ2-7; TRBD2 agrees at 12 bases. The CDR3 is made up of 19 amino acids. Losses at the gene ends were 4 bases for V and 3 bases for J; bases not matched to a gene: 16. CDR1 PRHDT and CDR2 FYEKMQ come from the germline V gene (reference sequence). Here the CDR3 reads CASSWTSGVTVAEDYEQYF. The CDR3 region has the DNA TGTGCCAGCAGCTGGACTAGCGGGGTCACTGTGGCGGAAGACTACGAGCAGTACTTC.

This clone was observed once. One junction end disagrees with the germline gene, perhaps due to a read error. This chain joins TRBV7-7 and TRBJ2-5; 8 bases map to TRBD2. Germline CDR1 SSHAT, CDR2 FNYEAQ (reference sequence). There are 13 residues in the CDR3. The DNA of the CDR3 is TGTGCTAGCAGCCCGGGACTAGGAGGGACCCAGTACTTC. As protein: CASSPGLGGTQYF.

V gene TRBV28 combines with J gene TRBJ1-5, with 12 positions matching TRBD1. The CDR3 is 14 residues long. V dropped 6 bases and J dropped 5; count of bases not matched to a gene: 2. Germline CDR1 MDHEN, CDR2 SYDVKM. The CDR3 DNA reads as TGTGCCAGCAGGGGGACAGGGGGCTATCAGCCCCAGCATTTT. It yields the protein CASRGTGGYQPQHF.

The chain is built from TRBV6-5 and TRBJ2-1, with D tentatively TRBD1 or TRBD2 (6 bases each). The CDR3 has 12 amino acids. The germline V gene encodes CDR1 MNHEY and CDR2 SVGAGI. V shed 10 bases and J shed 14 bases, with 21 bases lying between them. This CDR3 is CANRAGTEKEFF. The DNA of the CDR3 is TGTGCCAACAGGGCGGGGACTGAGAAAGAGTTCTTC.

Only one count was recorded for this clone. The chain uses TRBV10-2 and TRBJ2-1; D perhaps matches TRBD2 (6 bases). CDR1 and CDR2 from the germline V gene are WSHSY and SAAADI. The ends were cut back, 8 bases at V and 6 bases at J, with 14 bases in the middle. This CDR3 comprises 13 residues. CDR3 amino acids: CASRRLGSNEQFF. In DNA form, the CDR3 reads TGCGCCAGCCGGAGACTAGGGAGCAATGAGCAGTTCTTC.

The chain recombines TRBV11-2 with TRBJ1-2; unclear D gene. The length of the CDR3 is 14 residues. The ends were cut back, 5 bases at V and 6 bases at J, with 16 bases in the middle. Germline V CDR1 and CDR2: SGHAT, FQNNGV. The CDR3 DNA follows: TGTGCCAGCAGCCTGCCGGGTATTCCCAATGGCTACACCTTC. The encoded protein is CASSLPGIPNGYTF. Combining the CDR3 with reference TRBV11-2 and TRBJ1-2 gives the whole variable domain EAGVAQSPRYKIIEKRQSVAFWCNPISGHATLYWYQQILGQGPKLLIQFQNNGVVDDSQLPKDRFSAERLKGVDSTLKIQPAKLEDSAVYLCASSLPGIPNGYTFGSGTRLTVV.

The gene calls are TRBV5-5 and TRBJ2-7; D remains ambiguous. CDR3 size: 14 residues. With 0 bases removed from V and 3 bases from J, the gap between germline ends came to 10 bases. Germline V gene lookup returns CDR1 SGHKS and CDR2 YYEKEE (reference sequence). As DNA, the CDR3 is TGTGCCAGCAGCTTGGGAGTCCCCATCTACGAGCAGTACTTC. It specifies CASSLGVPIYEQYF.

The chain recombines TRBV28 with TRBJ1-2; D is uncertain. The length of the CDR3 is 14 residues. The V gene lost 4 bases and the J gene lost 1 base, with 10 bases spanning the gap. Germline lookup yields CDR1 MDHEN and CDR2 SYDVKM. CDR3 region: CASSWASGNYGYTF. DNA of the CDR3: TGTGCCAGCAGTTGGGCCAGTGGTAACTATGGCTACACCTTC.